Following are 5 T cell receptor beta chains from one sample sequenced in a study of cytomegalovirus exposure and HLA in healthy donors. PCR primers comprised 60 Vbeta and 13 Jbeta primers. Clones were read by immunoSEQ multiplex PCR, and TCRdb kept only the in-frame ones, dropping some. The table lists fewer than 90,000 clones, roughly four fifths of them singletons. The sample taken for sequencing was PBMCs. The receptors originated from a young man in good health and CMV-seronegative.

CDR3 sequence reads: CASSIALLAGGVEQFF. CDR3 nucleotides: TGTGCCAGTAGTATAGCGTTACTAGCGGGAGGGGTTGAGCAGTTCTTC. This sequence joins TRBV19 and TRBJ2-1; 13 nucleotides match TRBD2. From germline, CDR1 is LNHDA and CDR2 SQIVND (reference sequence). This CDR3 contains 16 residues. The J segment lost 9 bases and the V segment lost 1 base, leaving 6 bases of the junction unmatched.

The V gene is TRBV2, the J gene TRBJ2-3; perhaps TRBD2 as D (6 bases). Germline lookup yields CDR1 SNHLY and CDR2 FYNNEI. The CDR3 covers 16 residues. V lost 5 bases, J lost 3 bases, and 18 bases lay in between. CDR3 bases: TGTGCCAGCAGTACACGGGACTCTTGGAGGACAGATACGCAGTATTTT. Its translation: CASSTRDSWRTDTQYF.

This clone has more than one count but fewer than ten. This rearrangement joins TRBV5-6 to TRBJ1-2; D unclear. In germline, CDR1 is SGHDT, CDR2 YYEEEE. The CDR3 contains 14 residues. V was clipped by 0 bases and J by 4 bases, with 10 bases between them. CDR3 in amino acids: CASSLGPLAYGYTF. The CDR3, as DNA: TGTGCCAGCAGCTTGGGACCTCTAGCCTATGGCTACACCTTC.

This sequence joins TRBV7-9 and TRBJ1-1; 7 bases map to TRBD1. The CDR3 extends over 14 amino acids. Germline CDR1 reads SEHNR; CDR2 reads FQNEAQ (reference sequence). Unmatched junction bases numbered 7, after V lost 4 bases and J lost 5 bases. CDR3 loop: CASSSQGEWTEAFF. CDR3 in DNA: TGTGCCAGCAGCTCCCAGGGGGAGTGGACTGAAGCTTTCTTT.

The chain recombines TRBV19 with TRBJ1-2; TRBD1 aligns across 10 bases. J was trimmed by 7 bases and V by 5 bases; bases with no gene match: 7. The CDR3 has 14 residues. Germline loops: CDR1 LNHDA, CDR2 SQIVND (reference sequence). CDR3 in amino acids: CASSPGTGVLGYTF. CDR3 in DNA: TGTGCCAGTAGTCCAGGGACAGGGGTTCTTGGCTACACCTTC.